This note documents a single T cell receptor (beta chain) sequence. What this receptor recognizes is not known. Base qualities are not at hand, and no much larger clone is one base apart. The entry originates in a study of shared clonotypes between healthy human individuals (dated by TCRdb to about 2020). About the investigation overall: A couple of women and three men aged 18 to 49 years were included in the cohort. Leukapheresis yielded between about 0.94 and 8.9 billion PBMCs per donor. For each donor, CD4 naive and CD4 memory were each run on three plates, CD8 naive on two plates, and CD8 memory on one plate. Different laboratories and diverse techniques were used to prepare libraries and sequence TCR repertoires, to increase sequencing depth and limit assay-specific biases. Blood TCR repertoires of a handful of healthy adults were deeply sequenced to estimate repertoire size and the extent of clonotype sharing between individuals.

TCR CDR3 regions were amplified from genomic DNA by multiplex PCR using the deep immunoSEQ assay. Extracted genomic DNA from each cell subset was distributed evenly across all wells of several immunoSEQ 96-well plates, and each plate was treated as a replicate. Each replicate PCR for sorted subsets received about 210 ng genomic DNA, equal to some 32,000 T cell genomes. Purified libraries were quantified with a Qubit 3.0 fluorometer, sized on a Bioanalyzer 2100, and re-quantified with the KAPA Library Quantification kit. Every immunoSEQ 96-well plate was sequenced on a separate single-read 150-cycle Illumina NextSeq 550 flow cell. In the authors' own workflow: Because the immunoSEQ output included only junctional sequences and no quality scores, the filtering could not be the same as the filtering used for full-length reads. Sequences were annotated with PyIR, a Python wrapper for IgBLAST v1.9, using IMGT germline references to assign V/J genes and CDR3. Reads were filtered out if the reads had weak V/J assignments (E-value above 1e-6), no CDR3, stop codons, out-of-frame junctions, or ambiguous translated residues. V3J clonotypes were defined by identical inferred V gene, J gene, and CDR3 amino acid sequence. Percentage overlap between repertoires was calculated by dividing the number of shared unique clonotypes by the size of the smaller repertoire. Richness of each repertoire was evaluated using RTK rarefaction, the Chao1 estimator, and Recon v2.1 estimates of unobserved clonotypes. OLGA was used to compute generation probabilities for all TCRbeta clonotypes that the gDNA method yielded from a handful of donors. Entries here come from immuneACCESS through TCRdb and include only in-frame sequences with V and J called. Some clones fail to appear in such tables; in the studies checked, an unresolved V gene covers under half of the shortfall, and the cause of the remainder is unknown. D and trimming come from the DNA, and the V and J calls and clone size come from that table. The sample data list roughly 2.5 million clones, and around 94% of these were observed just once. Roughly 0.14% of the sample is in the top ten clones.

From the germline V gene, CDR1 is SGHRS and CDR2 is YFSETQ. There are 15 amino acids in the CDR3, from cysteine to phenylalanine inclusive. CDR3 DNA only is kept here, 45 bases in frame from base 1. The V end loses 2 bases and the J end loses 2 bases, and a stretch of 13 bases separates them. On the study overall, not on this receptor specifically: Compared with non-shared clonotypes, clonotypes shared by all four sorted-subset donors had higher generation probabilities. Incomplete sequencing was indicated by rarefaction of sorted-subset datasets, despite the large sequencing depth. Across several donors, approximately 5% of naive CD4, roughly 3.4% of naive CD8, around 2.1% of memory CD4, and under 0.45% of memory CD8 clonotypes were shared. Pairwise subsampling indicated that sequencing depth was expected to affect the degree of clonotype sharing among donors. Naive subsets generally had larger estimated clonotype richness than memory subsets. Because the study included a small number of donors, the genetic and exposure-history diversity represented was limited. Only blood was sampled, and tissue TCR repertoires likely differ from those in blood.

Healthy HIV-negative adults with no recently reported acute infections or vaccinations were included as donors. All donors were Caucasian adults living in Nashville, Tennessee, USA. CD4+ T cells were enriched by magnetic negative selection, after which naive cells were positively selected on CD45RA and the negative fraction was taken as the memory subset. Blood was obtained by leukapheresis, after which PBMCs were separated by Ficoll-Histopaque density gradient centrifugation and cryopreserved in liquid nitrogen vapor phase. Analytical flow cytometry was used to check the purity and quantity of every magnetically sorted T cell population. Genomic DNA was isolated from each sorted fraction and quantified by UV absorbance on a Nanodrop 2000c.

The sequenced material came from naive CD4+ T cells sorted from blood. In light of the paper, this sample's cell subset or site label describes: CD45RA+ positively selected. The sequence derives from a young man in good health. The chain was built from TRBV5-1 and TRBJ1-2, and perhaps TRBD1 as D gene, on 5 matching bases. The DNA sequence is TGCGCCAGCAGCTTTACAGGACCCATGAACTATGGCTACACCTTC. Its protein is CASSFTGPMNYGYTF.